One T cell receptor beta chain is described in this entry. Its antigen is still unknown. The data were obtained in a study of cytomegalovirus exposure and HLA in healthy donors. General study findings and limits: Across donors, most TCRs were seen rarely, yet some public ones were widespread.

CDR1 and CDR2 (germline): MNHEY, SVGAGI. Trimming removed 6 bases from V and 4 bases from J, with 18 bases in between. This CDR3 has 15 amino acids. A multiplex PCR was run with 60 Vbeta primers and 13 Jbeta primers. Produced via immunoSEQ multiplex PCR; TCRdb's table is partial and in-frame only. This listing includes approximately 200,000 clones. Sequenced material: PBMCs. The rearrangement links TRBV6-5 to TRBJ1-2; D perhaps matches TRBD1 (6 bases). This receptor was identified in a boy between 10 and 17 years old in good health and CMV-seronegative. Here the CDR3 DNA reads TGTGCCAGCAGCCTGGGGGGGGCGCGCAGCTATGGCTACACCTTC. Its translation: CASSLGGARSYGYTF.